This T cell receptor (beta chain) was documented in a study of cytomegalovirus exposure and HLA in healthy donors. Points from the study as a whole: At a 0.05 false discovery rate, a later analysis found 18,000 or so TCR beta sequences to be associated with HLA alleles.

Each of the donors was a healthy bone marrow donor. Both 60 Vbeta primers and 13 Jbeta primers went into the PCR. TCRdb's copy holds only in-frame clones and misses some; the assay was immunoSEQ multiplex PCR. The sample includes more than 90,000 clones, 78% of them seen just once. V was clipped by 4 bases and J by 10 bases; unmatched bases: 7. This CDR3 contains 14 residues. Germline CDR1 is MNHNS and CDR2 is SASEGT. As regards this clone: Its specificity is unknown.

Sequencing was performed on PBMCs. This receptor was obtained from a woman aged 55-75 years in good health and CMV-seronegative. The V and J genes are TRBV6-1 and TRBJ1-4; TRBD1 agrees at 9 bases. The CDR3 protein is CASSGNRGPVKLFF. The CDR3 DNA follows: TGTGCCAGCAGTGGGAACAGGGGGCCGGTAAAACTGTTTTTT.